These T cell receptor beta chains were read from a single sample in a study of blood T cells in healthy people across ages. TCRdb recomputed calls from the 5' RACE reads with MiXCR, one row per CDR3 protein. The sample lists about 1 million distinct CDR3 sequences, roughly 45% seen once, with about 19% in the top ten. Specimen: blood. Source of these receptors: a woman aged 60-70 years in good health. CDR3s include the opening cysteine and the closing phenylalanine or tryptophan. D genes are given only for firm matches. Clone size is shown for a subset of rows, as once, few, many or a class of expanded clone.

abundance,v_gene,j_gene,d_gene,CDR3nt,CDR3aa
NA,TRBV7-3,TRBJ1-6,NA,TGTGCCAGCAGCTCCACGCAGGGGACGCCCCTCCACTTT,CASSSTQGTPLHF
NA,TRBV9,TRBJ2-7,NA,TGTACCAGCAGCGTGGGAATGGGCCGGGACGAGCAGTACTTC,CTSSVGMGRDEQYF
NA,TRBV7-8,TRBJ2-3,NA,TGTGCCAGCACGTCTGCGTGGGGCTCTTCAGATACGCAGTATTTT,CASTSAWGSSDTQYF
few,TRBV6-6,TRBJ2-5,NA,TGTGCCAGCGACGGGGGTATGTCAGAGACCCAGTACTTC,CASDGGMSETQYF
NA,TRBV10-3,TRBJ2-3,NA,TGTGCCATCAGGCCAAACTCAGGGGTCGGTGTGACGGATACGCAGTATTTT,CAIRPNSGVGVTDTQYF
NA,TRBV2,TRBJ2-7,NA,TGTGCCAGCAGTGGGACGGCGGGGTACAGGTACTTC,CASSGTAGYRYF
NA,TRBV20-1,TRBJ2-7,TRBD2,TGCAGTGCTAGAGGGGCGGGAGACGGCGAGCAGTACTTC,CSARGAGDGEQYF
once,TRBV9,TRBJ1-3,NA,TGTGCCAGCAGCGTAGTCTCAGGCGGAGACTCTGGAAACACCATATATTTT,CASSVVSGGDSGNTIYF
NA,TRBV20-1,TRBJ2-3,TRBD2,TGCAGTGCTAGGCGGCGGGAGGGCCGTGATACGCAGTATTTT,CSARRREGRDTQYF
few,TRBV7-2,TRBJ2-7,NA,TGTGCCAGCAGCTTAGATCACCAGTACGAGCAGTACTTC,CASSLDHQYEQYF
NA,TRBV5-4,TRBJ2-7,NA,TGTGCCAGCAGCCGGGGGGCGGGAGACTCCTACGAGCAGTACTTC,CASSRGAGDSYEQYF
few,TRBV10-3,TRBJ2-5,NA,TGTGCCATCAAAGGTCACAGCTTCCAAGAGACCCAGTACTTC,CAIKGHSFQETQYF